The 23 T cell receptor beta chains presented below share a single source sample, sequenced in a study of CD8 T cells in Susac syndrome. Random hexamers were used to reverse transcribe roughly 0.45 to 1 ug of RNA. TCRdb itself ran the immunoSEQ multiplex PCR reads through MiXCR, one entry per CDR3 protein. The data contain approximately 120,000 distinct CDR3 sequences, approximately 95% of them singletons. Sample: CD8+ T cells from PBMCs. These receptors were obtained from a human donor with multiple sclerosis.

The V and J genes are TRBV6-1 and TRBJ2-7; D unclear. Germline-derived CDR1 and CDR2 are MNHNS and SASEGT. V was pared by 3 bases and J by 4 bases, with 10 bases between. There are 13 residues in the CDR3. CDR3 sequence (DNA): TGTGCCAGCAGTGAGGCCAGGCCATACGAGCAGTACGTC. Translation gives CASSEARPYEQYV.

V is TRBV2 and J is TRBJ1-2; tentatively, D is TRBD1 (6 bases). Germline lookup yields CDR1 SNHLY and CDR2 FYNNEI. Trimming left V 6 bases short and J 2 bases short, with 19 bases between. The CDR3 has 16 amino acids. CDR3 protein: CASSPYRGGRNYGYTF. Written as DNA, the CDR3 is TGTGCCAGCAGCCCCTACCGGGGGGGGCGCAACTATGGCTACACCTTC.

The chain combines TRBV12-5 with TRBJ2-3; D gene uncertain. Germline V gene data show CDR1 as LGHNT and CDR2 as FRNRAP. The CDR3 has 13 amino acids. The V end was cut by 2 bases, the J end by 3 bases, with 6 bases between. The CDR3 loop is CASGLTATDTQYF. The CDR3, as DNA: TGTGCTAGTGGTTTGACAGCTACAGATACGCAGTATTTT. The full variable domain, with the rest looked up from reference TRBV12-5 and TRBJ2-3, is DARVTQTPRHKVTEMGQEVTMRCQPILGHNTVFWYRQTMMQGLELLAYFRNRAPLDDSGMPKDRFSAEMPDATLATLKIQPSEPRDSAVYFCASGLTATDTQYFGPGTRLTVL.

The rearrangement uses TRBV5-1 and TRBJ2-1; the D is unclear. The CDR3 sequence is 11 residues long. Trimming shortened V by 0 bases and J by 15 bases, and 10 bases separated the two germline ends. From germline, CDR1 is SGHRS and CDR2 YFSETQ. The chain's CDR3 is CASSLGSLVFF. The CDR3 region has the DNA TGCGCCAGCAGCTTGGGGAGTTTGGTGTTCTTC.

The chain recombines TRBV27 with TRBJ1-2; D not certain. V dropped 2 bases and J dropped 6 bases, with 10 bases sitting between them. Germline V gene lookup returns CDR1 MNHEY and CDR2 SMNVEV (reference sequence). This CDR3 is 13 amino acids long. In DNA, the CDR3 is TGTGCCAGCAGTTTAAGCCCGATTAATGGCTACACCTTC. Translating it yields CASSLSPINGYTF.

The gene calls are TRBV11-2 and TRBJ1-1; D is possibly TRBD1 (5 bases). Germline CDR1 and CDR2: SGHAT and FQNNGV. The V and J ends lost 2 bases and 2 bases respectively, with 12 bases between them. The CDR3 is made up of 15 amino acids. The CDR3 loop is CASSLYAGRNTEAFF. The CDR3, as DNA: TGTGCCAGCAGCTTATATGCAGGGAGAAACACTGAAGCTTTCTTT.

This sequence joins TRBV9 and TRBJ2-7; D gene unclear. From germline, CDR1 is SGDLS and CDR2 YYNGEE. This CDR3 contains 14 residues. Deletions cut 0 bases from V and 2 bases from J, with 9 bases between. Here the CDR3 DNA reads TGTGCCAGCAGCGTAGATATAGGCCCCTACGAGCAGTACTTC. Translated: CASSVDIGPYEQYF.

The chain links TRBV27 to TRBJ2-3, with 11 nucleotides matching TRBD1. The CDR3 runs to 16 residues. After removal of 5 bases from V and 6 bases from J, the junction contained 10 bases not matched to a gene. Germline values: CDR1 MNHEY, CDR2 SMNVEV (reference sequence). CDR3 amino acids: CASSPFGQGAWDTQYF. CDR3 bases: TGTGCCAGCAGTCCCTTCGGACAGGGGGCATGGGATACGCAGTATTTT.

This clonotype has just one count. The chain is built from TRBV30 and TRBJ2-3; 10 bases align to TRBD2. The V gene end was trimmed by 0 bases and the J gene end by 2 bases; junction bases not matched to a gene: 8. Germline assignment: CDR1 GTSNPN and CDR2 SVGIG (reference sequence). The CDR3 loop spans 17 amino acids. The CDR3 sequence is CAWSVRLAGDYTDTQYF. CDR3 sequence (DNA): TGTGCCTGGAGTGTACGGCTAGCGGGGGACTACACAGATACGCAGTATTTT.

The rearrangement links TRBV30 to TRBJ1-5; the D is unclear. Trimming pared 3 bases from V and 0 bases from J, leaving 9 bases between. The CDR3 covers 14 residues. CDR1 and CDR2 from the germline V gene are GTSNPN and SVGIG (reference sequence). The CDR3 DNA is TGTGCCTGGAGCAGCGATCATAGCAATCAGCCCCAGCATTTT. Protein sequence: CAWSSDHSNQPQHF.

The rearrangement uses TRBV28 and TRBJ2-7; possibly TRBD1 for D (6 bases). CDR1 is MDHEN and CDR2 is SYDVKM in the germline V gene. The CDR3 runs 14 residues. Trimming removed 6 bases from V and 2 bases from J, with 14 bases in between. The CDR3 spells CASSVSTGTYEQYF. The CDR3 DNA is TGTGCCAGCAGCGTATCGACAGGAACCTACGAGCAGTACTTC. Drawing the rest from reference TRBV28 and TRBJ2-7, the complete variable domain is DVKVTQSSRYLVKRTGEKVFLECVQDMDHENMFWYRQDPGLGLRLIYFSYDVKMKEKGDIPEGYSVSREKKERFSLILESASTNQTSMYLCASSVSTGTYEQYFGPGTRLTVT.

This sequence joins TRBV19 and TRBJ2-2; D is possibly TRBD2 (5 bases). V lost 5 bases and J 5 bases, leaving 12 bases between the germline ends. CDR1 is LNHDA and CDR2 is SQIVND in the germline V gene (reference sequence). The CDR3 length is 14 residues. The CDR3, as DNA: TGTGCCAGTAGTCCATGGGAGAGAACCGGGGAGCTGTTTTTT. Its translation is CASSPWERTGELFF. The entire variable domain, with the rest obtained from reference TRBV19 and TRBJ2-2, is as follows: DGGITQSPKYLFRKEGQNVTLSCEQNLNHDAMYWYRQDPGQGLRLIYYSQIVNDFQKGDIAEGYSVSREKKESFPLTVTSAQKNPTAFYLCASSPWERTGELFFGEGSRLTVL.

The V call is TRBV24-1, the J call TRBJ1-5, with 11 bases lining up with TRBD1. The V gene end was trimmed by 3 bases and the J gene end by 5 bases; junction bases not matched to a gene: 5. The CDR3 runs 16 residues. Germline V gene sequence: CDR1 KGHDR, CDR2 SFDVKD. The chain's CDR3 is CATSDLRTGGDQPQHF. In DNA form, the CDR3 reads TGTGCCACCAGTGATCTGCGGACAGGGGGCGATCAGCCCCAGCATTTT.

The gene calls are TRBV7-2 and TRBJ2-6, with D possibly called TRBD1 or TRBD2 (5 bases each). The CDR3 loop spans 17 amino acids. The germline V gene has CDR1 SGHTA and CDR2 FQGNSA. V lost 4 bases and J lost 0, with 13 bases in between. CDR3 sequence: CASSSVGTTSGANVLTF. The CDR3 bases are TGTGCCAGCAGCTCGGTGGGGACCACCTCTGGGGCCAACGTCCTGACTTTC.

The chain links TRBV27 to TRBJ2-7; the match to TRBD1 covers 10 bases. This CDR3 region has 16 residues. The V gene's germline CDR1 is MNHEY and CDR2 SMNVEV (reference sequence). V dropped 5 bases and J dropped 6; count of bases not matched to a gene: 13. The CDR3: CASSPTRDRGFPEQYF. CDR3 DNA: TGTGCCAGCAGTCCGACCCGGGACAGGGGTTTTCCCGAGCAGTACTTC.

The V gene is TRBV6-5, the J gene TRBJ2-1; the D gene is possibly TRBD1 (6 bases). Per germline, CDR1 MNHEY and CDR2 SVGAGI. The CDR3 length is 14 residues. V gave up 0 bases and J gave up 4 bases, with 7 bases separating them. The CDR3 DNA sequence: TGTGCCAGCAGTTACTCGGACAGTTACAATGAGCAGTTCTTC. It codes for CASSYSDSYNEQFF.

The chain recombines TRBV5-1 with TRBJ2-1, with D perhaps matching TRBD1 (6 bases). The CDR3 has 13 amino acids. The V and J ends lost 4 bases and 10 bases respectively, with 15 bases between them. The germline V gene has CDR1 SGHRS and CDR2 YFSETQ. The CDR3 spells CASSLLPDREQFF. The CDR3 DNA follows: TGCGCCAGCAGCCTCCTTCCCGACAGGGAGCAGTTCTTC.

The chain combines TRBV9 with TRBJ2-3; D is perhaps TRBD1 (5 bases). Germline CDR1 SGDLS, CDR2 YYNGEE. Trimming removed 0 bases from V and 2 bases from J, with 10 bases in between. There are 15 residues in the CDR3. The CDR3 coding sequence is TGTGCCAGCAGCGTAGGGGGCGGTCCCACAGATACGCAGTATTTT. Translating it yields CASSVGGGPTDTQYF.

This clonotype was detected once. The chain is built from TRBV29-1 and TRBJ2-3; D tentatively reads TRBD1 or TRBD2 (6 bases each). Germline lookup yields CDR1 SQVTM and CDR2 ANQGSEA. V dropped 4 bases and J dropped 2 bases, with 13 bases sitting between them. The CDR3 loop spans 14 amino acids. For the CDR3, the DNA is TGCAGCGTTGTACCCCGGGGGCACACAGATACGCAGTATTTT. This gives the protein CSVVPRGHTDTQYF.

V usage is TRBV20-1 and J usage is TRBJ2-7; 7 nucleotides align to TRBD1. Germline V gives CDR1 DFQATT, CDR2 SNEGSKA (reference sequence). CDR3 length: 16 amino acids. V trimming: 3 bases; J trimming: 8 bases; junction bases outside the gene matches: 19. The CDR3, as DNA: TGCAGTGCTAGTCCCATCCCCGGCACAGGGGAGTATAAGCAGTACGTC. Translating it yields CSASPIPGTGEYKQYV.

This chain joins TRBV9 and TRBJ2-1, with 10 bases fitting TRBD2. Per the germline V gene, CDR1 is SGDLS and CDR2 is YYNGEE. CDR3 size: 12 residues. With V trimmed by 4 bases and J by 10 bases, 2 bases remained unmatched. This CDR3 reads CASSTGLAEQFF. CDR3 nucleotide sequence: TGTGCCAGCAGCACGGGACTAGCGGAGCAGTTCTTC.

The genes are TRBV7-9 and TRBJ2-1; possible D gene TRBD2, 6 bases. Germline V gene sequence: CDR1 SEHNR, CDR2 FQNEAQ (reference sequence). Trimming removed 1 base at V and 5 bases at J, with 15 bases between. This CDR3 is built from 16 residues. DNA for the CDR3: TGTGCCAGCAGCTTAGTAGCGGCAGTGGCCGACAATGAGCAGTTCTTC. Its translation: CASSLVAAVADNEQFF. Using reference TRBV7-9 and TRBJ2-1 for the parts outside the CDR3, the full variable domain is DTGVSQNPRHKITKRGQNVTFRCDPISEHNRLYWYRQTLGQGPEFLTYFQNEAQLEKSRLLSDRFSAERPKGSFSTLEIQRTEQGDSAMYLCASSLVAAVADNEQFFGPGTRLTVL.

This chain joins TRBV7-3 and TRBJ1-1; no clear D gene. The CDR3 covers 15 residues. Trimming shortened V by 4 bases and J by 1 base, and 13 bases separated the two germline ends. Germline V CDR1 and CDR2: SGHTA, FQGTGA. The CDR3 DNA follows: TGTGCCAGCAGCTCGGGGAGGGAAGGGAACACTGAAGCTTTCTTT. This gives the protein CASSSGREGNTEAFF.